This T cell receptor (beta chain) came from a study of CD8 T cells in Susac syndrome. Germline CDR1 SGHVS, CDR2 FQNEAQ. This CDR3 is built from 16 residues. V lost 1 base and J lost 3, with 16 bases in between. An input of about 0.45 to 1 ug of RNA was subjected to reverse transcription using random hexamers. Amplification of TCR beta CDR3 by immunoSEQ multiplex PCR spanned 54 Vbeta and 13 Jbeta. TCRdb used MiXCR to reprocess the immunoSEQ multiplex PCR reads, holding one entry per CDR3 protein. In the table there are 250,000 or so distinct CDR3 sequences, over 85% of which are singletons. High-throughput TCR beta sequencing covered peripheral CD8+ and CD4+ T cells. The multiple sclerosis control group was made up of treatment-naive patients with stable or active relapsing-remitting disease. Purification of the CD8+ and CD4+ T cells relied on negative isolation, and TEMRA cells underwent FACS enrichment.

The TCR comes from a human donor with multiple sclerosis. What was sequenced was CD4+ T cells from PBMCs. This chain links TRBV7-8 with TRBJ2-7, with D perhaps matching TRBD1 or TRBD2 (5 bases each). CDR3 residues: CASSLDPSRGYYEQYF. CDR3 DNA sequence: TGTGCCAGCAGCTTAGATCCATCCCGGGGCTACTACGAGCAGTACTTC.